Sequencing of this T cell receptor (beta chain) was carried out in a study of cytomegalovirus exposure and HLA in healthy donors. This clone was recorded a few times. Its antigen is as yet unknown. Regarding the study as a whole: Most CMV-associated TCR beta chains were later found to appear HLA-restricted. A later analysis, which compared TCR beta chains of equal frequency, found the HLA-associated ones more clonally expanded.

PCR involved 60 Vbeta and 13 Jbeta primers. TCRdb keeps only in-frame clones here, not all; method: immunoSEQ multiplex PCR. Counted here are 55,000 to 65,000 clones, 80% occurring once; the ten biggest clones make up 3.9%. Germline V gene sequence: CDR1 SEHNR, CDR2 FQNEAQ (reference sequence). This CDR3 comprises 15 residues. V gave up 2 bases and J gave up 0 bases; unmatched junction bases: 3. What was sequenced was PBMCs. This rearrangement joins TRBV7-9 to TRBJ1-1; 7 bases map to TRBD1. The source of this sequence is a woman between 40 and 55 years old in good health and CMV-seronegative. The CDR3 sequence: CASSLRQGLNTEAFF. The CDR3 DNA sequence: TGTGCCAGCAGCTTAAGACAGGGCCTGAACACTGAAGCTTTCTTT.